This TCR beta chain was captured in a study of PD-1 blockade in classical Hodgkin lymphoma. Notes on the study in general: Lower baseline TCR diversity marked trial partial responders and progressors.

The repertoire was sequenced with immunoSEQ multiplex PCR; TCRdb's copy has only in-frame clones and lacks some. The sample lists tens of thousands of clones, approximately 78% occurring once. Germline-derived CDR1 and CDR2 are SGHVS and FQNEAQ. Trimming took 5 bases from V and 0 from J, leaving 5 bases between them. CDR3 length: 13 amino acids. Comment on this clone: The antigen is not known.

Patients all relapsed after autologous stem cell transplantation, and there was variation in brentuximab vedotin exposure. J is TRBJ1-5 and V is TRBV7-8; D is unclear. The sequencing here drew on peripheral blood mononuclear cells (PBMCs), taken at baseline. The clonotype originates from a human donor with classical Hodgkin lymphoma. The CDR3 DNA reads TGTGCCAGCAGCATCTTTAGCAATCAGCCCCAGCATTTT. This encodes CASSIFSNQPQHF.